This T cell receptor (beta chain) was sequenced during a study of blood T cell repertoires in COVID-19. The overall study: Spain, Italy and the United States supplied samples that represented acute and convalescent COVID-19.

The protocol was immunoSEQ multiplex PCR, while the TCRdb copy is restricted to in-frame clones and leaves out a portion. The data show some 200,000 clones, just over 90% seen once. The CDR3 consists of 14 residues. Germline loops: CDR1 LNHNV, CDR2 YYDKDF (reference sequence). As regards this clone: The junction shows a germline mismatch at one end, possibly a read error.

What was sequenced was peripheral blood. The sequence derives from a man aged 25-40 years with acute or convalescent COVID-19. The gene calls are TRBV15 and TRBJ1-6; no firm D call. The CDR3 protein is CATSRRGDNSPLHF. DNA for the CDR3: TGTGCCACCAGCAGACGGGGTGATAACTCACCCCTCCACTTT.